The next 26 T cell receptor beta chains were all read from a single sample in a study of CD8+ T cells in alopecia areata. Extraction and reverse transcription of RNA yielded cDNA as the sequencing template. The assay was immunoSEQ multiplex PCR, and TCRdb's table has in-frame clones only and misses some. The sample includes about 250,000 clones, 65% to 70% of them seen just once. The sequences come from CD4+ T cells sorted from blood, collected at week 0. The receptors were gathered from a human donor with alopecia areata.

CDR3 region: CASSLKGQGNEQFF. CDR3 DNA: TGCGCCAGCAGCTTGAAGGGACAGGGAAATGAGCAGTTCTTC. V gene TRBV5-1 combines with J gene TRBJ2-1; TRBD1 matches at 9 bases. This CDR3 has 14 residues. V shed 1 base and J 7 bases; nucleotides not matched to a gene: 3. Per the germline V gene, CDR1 is SGHRS and CDR2 is YFSETQ.

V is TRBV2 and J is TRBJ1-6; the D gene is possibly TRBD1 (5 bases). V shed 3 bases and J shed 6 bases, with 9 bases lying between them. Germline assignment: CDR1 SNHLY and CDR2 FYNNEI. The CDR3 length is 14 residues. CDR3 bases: TGTGCCAGCAGTGACACTGGGGGTAATTCACCCCTCCACTTT. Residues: CASSDTGGNSPLHF.

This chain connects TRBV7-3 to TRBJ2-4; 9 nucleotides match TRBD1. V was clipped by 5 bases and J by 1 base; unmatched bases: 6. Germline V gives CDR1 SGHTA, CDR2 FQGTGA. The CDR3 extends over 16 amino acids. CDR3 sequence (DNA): TGTGCCAGCAGCCCGGGGACAGGGAAGGCCAAAAACATTCAGTACTTC. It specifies CASSPGTGKAKNIQYF.

This CDR3 is CASSVDLPNTGELFF. DNA for the CDR3: TGTGCCAGCAGCGTAGACTTGCCGAACACCGGGGAGCTGTTTTTT. V gene TRBV9 combines with J gene TRBJ2-2; unclear D gene. CDR3 size: 15 residues. V gave up 0 bases and J gave up 0 bases, with 6 bases separating them. Germline CDR1 and CDR2: SGDLS and YYNGEE.

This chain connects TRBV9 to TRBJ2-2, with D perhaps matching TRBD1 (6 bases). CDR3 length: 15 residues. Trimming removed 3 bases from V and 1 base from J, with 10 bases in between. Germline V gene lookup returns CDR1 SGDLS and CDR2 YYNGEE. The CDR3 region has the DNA TGTGCCAGCAGCGCCCAGGGGCTGAACACCGGGGAGCTGTTTTTT. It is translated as CASSAQGLNTGELFF.

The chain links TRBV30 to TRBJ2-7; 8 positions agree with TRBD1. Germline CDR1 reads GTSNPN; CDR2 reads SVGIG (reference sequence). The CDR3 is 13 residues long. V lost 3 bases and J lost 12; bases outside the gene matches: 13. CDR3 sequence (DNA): TGTGCCTGGAGCCTAGGACAGGGAACGGAACGGTACTTC. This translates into CAWSLGQGTERYF.

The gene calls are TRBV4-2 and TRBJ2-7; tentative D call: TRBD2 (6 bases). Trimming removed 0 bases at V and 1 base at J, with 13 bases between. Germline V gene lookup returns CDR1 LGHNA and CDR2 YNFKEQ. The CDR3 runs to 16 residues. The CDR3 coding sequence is TGTGCCAGCAGCCAAGACTTCGGGGGATCATCCTACGAGCAGTACTTC. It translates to CASSQDFGGSSYEQYF.

The CDR3 DNA reads as TGTGCCAGCAGTGGCCCCGGGACAGGCATCGACGGCTACACCTTC. Protein product: CASSGPGTGIDGYTF. The genes are TRBV6-1 and TRBJ1-2; 8 bases match TRBD1. The germline CDR1 and CDR2 sequences are MNHNS and SASEGT. This CDR3 is built from 15 residues. J was trimmed by 8 bases and V by 4 bases; bases with no gene match: 12.

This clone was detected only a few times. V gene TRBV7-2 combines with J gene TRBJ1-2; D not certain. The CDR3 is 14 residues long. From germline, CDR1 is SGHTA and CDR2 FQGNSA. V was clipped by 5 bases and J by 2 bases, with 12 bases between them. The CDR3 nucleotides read TGTGCCAGCAGCCCGAACTCGGGGAACTATGGCTACACCTTC. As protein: CASSPNSGNYGYTF.

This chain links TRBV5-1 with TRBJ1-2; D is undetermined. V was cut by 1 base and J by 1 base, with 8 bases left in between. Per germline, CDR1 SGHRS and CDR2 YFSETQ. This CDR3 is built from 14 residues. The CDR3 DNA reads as TGCGCCAGCAGCTTGACTACCGGTAACTATGGCTACACCTTC. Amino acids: CASSLTTGNYGYTF.

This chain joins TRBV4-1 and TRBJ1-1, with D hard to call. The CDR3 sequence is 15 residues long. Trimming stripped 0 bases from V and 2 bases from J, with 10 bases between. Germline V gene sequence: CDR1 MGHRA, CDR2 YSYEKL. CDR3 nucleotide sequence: TGCGCCAGCAGCCAAGATCTTGGCACCAACACTGAAGCTTTCTTT. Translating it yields CASSQDLGTNTEAFF.

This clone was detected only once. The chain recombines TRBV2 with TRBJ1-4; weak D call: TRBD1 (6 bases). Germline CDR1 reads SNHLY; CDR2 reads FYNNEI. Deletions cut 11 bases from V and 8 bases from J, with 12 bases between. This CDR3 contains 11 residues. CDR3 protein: CAWNGQEKLFF. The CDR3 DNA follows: TGTGCCTGGAACGGACAGGAAAAACTGTTTTTT.

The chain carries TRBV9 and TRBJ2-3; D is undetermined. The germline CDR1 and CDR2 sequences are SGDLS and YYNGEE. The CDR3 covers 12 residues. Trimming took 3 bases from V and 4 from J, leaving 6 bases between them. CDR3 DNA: TGTGCCAGCAGCGCCCGGGCAGATACGCAGTATTTT. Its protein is CASSARADTQYF.

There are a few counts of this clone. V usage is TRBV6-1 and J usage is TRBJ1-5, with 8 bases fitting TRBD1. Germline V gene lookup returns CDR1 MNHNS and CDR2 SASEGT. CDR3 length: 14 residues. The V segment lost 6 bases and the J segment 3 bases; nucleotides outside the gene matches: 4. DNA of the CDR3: TGTGCCAGCAGCCGGACAGGGATCAATCAGCCCCAGCATTTT. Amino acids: CASSRTGINQPQHF.

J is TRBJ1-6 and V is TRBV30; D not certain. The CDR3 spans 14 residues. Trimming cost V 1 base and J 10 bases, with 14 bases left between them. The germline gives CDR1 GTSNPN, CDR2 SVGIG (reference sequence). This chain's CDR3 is CAWSEVPLGSPLHF. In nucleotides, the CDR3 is TGTGCCTGGAGTGAGGTTCCCCTCGGATCACCCCTCCACTTT. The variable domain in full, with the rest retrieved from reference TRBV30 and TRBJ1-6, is SQTIHQWPATLVQPVGSPLSLECTVEGTSNPNLYWYRQAAGRGLQLLFYSVGIGQISSEVPQNLSASRPQDRQFILSSKKLLLSDSGFYLCAWSEVPLGSPLHFGNGTRLTVT.

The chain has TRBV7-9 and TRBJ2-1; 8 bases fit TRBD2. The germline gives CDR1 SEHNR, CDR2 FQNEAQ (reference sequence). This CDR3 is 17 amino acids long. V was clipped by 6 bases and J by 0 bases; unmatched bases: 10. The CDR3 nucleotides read TGTGCCAGCAGTACGACTTTTAGCGGGGCCTCCTACAATGAGCAGTTCTTC. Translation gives CASSTTFSGASYNEQFF.

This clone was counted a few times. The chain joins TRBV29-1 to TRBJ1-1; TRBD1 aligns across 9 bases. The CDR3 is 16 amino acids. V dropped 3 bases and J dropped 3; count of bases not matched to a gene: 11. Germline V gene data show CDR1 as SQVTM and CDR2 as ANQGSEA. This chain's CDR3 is CSVDGETGGMDTEAFF. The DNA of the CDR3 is TGCAGCGTTGATGGCGAAACAGGGGGCATGGACACTGAAGCTTTCTTT.

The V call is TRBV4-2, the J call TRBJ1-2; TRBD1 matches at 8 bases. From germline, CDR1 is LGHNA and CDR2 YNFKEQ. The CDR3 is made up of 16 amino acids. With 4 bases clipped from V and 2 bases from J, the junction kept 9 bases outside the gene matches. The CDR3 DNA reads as TGTGCCAGCAGCCTCGATCATCACAGGGGGAACTATGGCTACACCTTC. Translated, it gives CASSLDHHRGNYGYTF.

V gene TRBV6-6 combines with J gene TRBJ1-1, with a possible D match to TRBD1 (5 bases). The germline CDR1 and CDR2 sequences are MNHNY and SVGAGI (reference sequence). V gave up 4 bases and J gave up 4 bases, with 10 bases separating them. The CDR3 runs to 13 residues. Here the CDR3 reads CASSSRDVTEAFF. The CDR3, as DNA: TGTGCCAGCAGTTCGCGGGACGTCACTGAAGCTTTCTTT.

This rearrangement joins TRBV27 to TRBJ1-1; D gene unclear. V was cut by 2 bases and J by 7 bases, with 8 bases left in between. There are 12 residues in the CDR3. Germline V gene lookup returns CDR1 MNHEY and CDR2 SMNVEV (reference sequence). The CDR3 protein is CASSLPKGEAFF. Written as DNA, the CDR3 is TGTGCCAGCAGTTTACCCAAGGGTGAAGCTTTCTTT.

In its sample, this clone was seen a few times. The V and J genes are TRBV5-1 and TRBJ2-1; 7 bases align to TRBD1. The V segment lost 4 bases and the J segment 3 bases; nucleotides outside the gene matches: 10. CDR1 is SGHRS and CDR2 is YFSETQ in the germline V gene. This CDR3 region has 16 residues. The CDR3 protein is CASSPTVGQIYNEQFF. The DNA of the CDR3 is TGCGCCAGCAGCCCCACTGTGGGACAGATCTACAATGAGCAGTTCTTC.

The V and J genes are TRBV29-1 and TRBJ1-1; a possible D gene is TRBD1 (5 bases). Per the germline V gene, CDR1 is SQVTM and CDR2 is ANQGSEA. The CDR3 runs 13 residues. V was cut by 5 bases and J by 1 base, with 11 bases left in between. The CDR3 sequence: CSVYPGPNTEAFF. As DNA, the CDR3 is TGCAGCGTTTACCCGGGGCCGAACACTGAAGCTTTCTTT. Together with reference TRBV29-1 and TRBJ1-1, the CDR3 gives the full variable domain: SAVISQKPSRDICQRGTSLTIQCQVDSQVTMMFWYRQQPGQSLTLIATANQGSEATYESGFVIDKFPISRPNLTFSTLTVSNMSPEDSSIYLCSVYPGPNTEAFFGQGTRLTVV.

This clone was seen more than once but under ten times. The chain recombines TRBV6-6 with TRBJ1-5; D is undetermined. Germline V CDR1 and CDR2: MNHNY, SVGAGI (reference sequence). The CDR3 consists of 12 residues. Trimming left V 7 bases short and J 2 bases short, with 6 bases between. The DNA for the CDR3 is TGTGCCAGCACGTGGGGCAATCAGCCCCAGCATTTT. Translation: CASTWGNQPQHF.

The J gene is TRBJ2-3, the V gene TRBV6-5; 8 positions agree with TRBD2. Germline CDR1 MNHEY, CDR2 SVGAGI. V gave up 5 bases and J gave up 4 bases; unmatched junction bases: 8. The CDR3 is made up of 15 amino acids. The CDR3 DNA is TGTGCCAGCAGTAAATGGACTAGCCTCCCAGATACGCAGTATTTT. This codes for CASSKWTSLPDTQYF.

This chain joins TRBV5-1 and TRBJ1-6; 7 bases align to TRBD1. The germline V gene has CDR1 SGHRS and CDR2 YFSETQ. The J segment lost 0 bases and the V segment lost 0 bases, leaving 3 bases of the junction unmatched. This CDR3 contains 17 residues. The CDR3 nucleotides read TGCGCCAGCAGCTTGGGCAGGGGGAGCTCCTATAATTCACCCCTCCACTTT. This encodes CASSLGRGSSYNSPLHF. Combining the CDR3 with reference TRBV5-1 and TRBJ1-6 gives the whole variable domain KAGVTQTPRYLIKTRGQQVTLSCSPISGHRSVSWYQQTPGQGLQFLFEYFSETQRNKGNFPGRFSGRQFSNSRSEMNVSTLELGDSALYLCASSLGRGSSYNSPLHFGNGTRLTVT.

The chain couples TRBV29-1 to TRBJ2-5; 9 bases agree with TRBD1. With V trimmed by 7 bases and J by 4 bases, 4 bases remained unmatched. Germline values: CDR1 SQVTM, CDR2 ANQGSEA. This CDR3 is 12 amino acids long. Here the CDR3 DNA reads TGCAGCGGTGAGACAGGGGGAGAGACCCAGTACTTC. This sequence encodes CSGETGGETQYF.